This passage covers 30 T cell receptor beta chains from one sample sequenced in a study of blood T cell repertoires in COVID-19. Clones were read by immunoSEQ multiplex PCR, and TCRdb kept only the in-frame ones, dropping some. The data hold approximately 350,000 clones, with around four fifths observed a single time. The material sequenced was peripheral blood. All receptors derive from a man aged 25 to 45 with active or convalescent COVID-19.

The CDR3 reads CAWSVPAPLGNIQYF. The DNA of the CDR3 is TGTGCCTGGAGTGTACCCGCTCCCCTCGGAAACATTCAGTACTTC. J is TRBJ2-4 and V is TRBV30; no clear D gene. The V gene lost 0 bases and the J gene lost 6 bases, with 15 bases spanning the gap. Per the germline V gene, CDR1 is GTSNPN and CDR2 is SVGIG (reference sequence). The CDR3 covers 15 residues.

The chain carries TRBV10-3 and TRBJ2-7, with 8 bases identical to TRBD1. V lost 0 bases, J lost 5 bases, and 6 bases stayed unmatched. This CDR3 region has 15 residues. The V gene's germline CDR1 is ENHRY and CDR2 SYGVKD. In DNA, the CDR3 is TGTGCCATCAGTGAGTCGGACCAGGGGGCCCACGAGCAGTACTTC. It yields the protein CAISESDQGAHEQYF.

The rearrangement joins TRBV5-4 to TRBJ2-7; 9 nucleotides match TRBD2. The CDR3 totals 18 residues. The junction had 17 bases not matched to a gene; V was cut back by 4 bases and J by 3 bases. The germline gives CDR1 SGHNT, CDR2 YYREEE (reference sequence). The CDR3 protein is CASSPLPDWRGGLYEQYF. DNA for the CDR3: TGTGCCAGCAGCCCCCTTCCGGACTGGCGGGGGGGCCTCTACGAGCAGTACTTC.

The chain uses TRBV6-5 and TRBJ1-3, with a weak D call TRBD1 (6 bases). The V end lost 7 bases, the J end lost 0 bases, and 7 bases lay between the germline ends. From germline, CDR1 is MNHEY and CDR2 SVGAGI. The CDR3 sequence is 13 residues long. The CDR3 spells CASTRGSGNTIYF. DNA for the CDR3: TGTGCCAGCACCAGGGGCTCTGGAAACACCATATATTTT.

This chain uses TRBV1 with TRBJ2-3; the tabulated D call, TRBD2, remains unverified against the DNA. TRBV1 is reported as a pseudogene. CDR3 length equals 20 residues. As DNA, the CDR3 is TGCACCAGCAGCCAAGATTTGGGAGCGGGGGTGTCAGCAGTAGCAGATACGCAGTATTTT. It encodes CTSSQDLGAGVSAVADTQYF.

The chain joins TRBV5-6 to TRBJ2-7; D uncertain. CDR1 and CDR2 (germline): SGHDT, YYEEEE. There are 12 residues in the CDR3. V was trimmed by 4 bases and J by 3 bases, leaving 8 bases between them. CDR3 loop: CASSVPVYEQYF. CDR3 bases: TGTGCCAGCAGCGTTCCCGTCTACGAGCAGTACTTC.

The chain couples TRBV7-2 to TRBJ2-7; perhaps TRBD2 as D (6 bases). V lost 1 base and J 2 bases, leaving 12 bases between the germline ends. This CDR3 comprises 15 residues. Per germline, CDR1 SGHTA and CDR2 FQGNSA. This CDR3 reads CASSLVPGAAYEQYF. The CDR3 nucleotides read TGTGCCAGCAGCTTAGTCCCGGGAGCTGCCTACGAGCAGTACTTC. Full variable domain (rest looked up from reference TRBV7-2 and TRBJ2-7): GAGVSQSPSNKVTEKGKDVELRCDPISGHTALYWYRQSLGQGLEFLIYFQGNSAPDKSGLPSDRFSAERTGGSVSTLTIQRTQQEDSAVYLCASSLVPGAAYEQYFGPGTRLTVT.

This chain's CDR3 is CASVGSGVNTGELFF. CDR3 nucleotides: TGCGCCAGCGTTGGAAGCGGGGTGAACACCGGGGAGCTGTTTTTT. The rearrangement links TRBV5-1 to TRBJ2-2, with TRBD2 matching over 7 bases. Per germline, CDR1 SGHRS and CDR2 YFSETQ. V shed 7 bases, J shed 1 base, and the junction held 7 bases outside the gene matches. There are 15 residues in the CDR3.

V is TRBV30 and J is TRBJ2-2; weak D call: TRBD2 (5 bases). The CDR3 length is 14 residues. Germline CDR1 and CDR2: GTSNPN and SVGIG (reference sequence). V was clipped by 2 bases and J by 5 bases, with 12 bases between them. The CDR3 protein is CAWSTGIRTGELFF. CDR3 nucleotides: TGTGCCTGGAGTACCGGGATTCGGACCGGGGAGCTGTTTTTT.

This chain connects TRBV9 to TRBJ1-5, with TRBD1 as a possible D gene (5 bases). The CDR3 runs to 13 residues. V lost 5 bases and J lost 6, with 12 bases in between. Germline lookup yields CDR1 SGDLS and CDR2 YYNGEE. The CDR3 coding sequence is TGTGCCAGCAGTCCGCAGGGAAGTCAGCCCCAGCATTTT. Protein: CASSPQGSQPQHF.

This clone has a single count. V usage is TRBV21-1 and J usage is TRBJ1-4; the D call TRBD1 from the table was never checked on the DNA. TRBV21-1 is tagged as a pseudogene. This CDR3 spans 15 amino acids. CDR3 region: CASSKGVATNEKLFF. For the CDR3, the DNA is TGTGCCAGCAGCAAGGGCGTTGCAACTAATGAAAAACTGTTTTTT.

The chain carries TRBV5-5 and TRBJ2-1; the match to TRBD1 covers 11 bases. The germline V gene encodes CDR1 SGHKS and CDR2 YYEKEE (reference sequence). The CDR3 sequence is 15 residues long. V shed 4 bases and J 5 bases; nucleotides not matched to a gene: 5. CDR3 coding DNA: TGTGCCAGCAGCCCGGGACAGGGGGTCGACAATGAGCAGTTCTTC. Protein sequence: CASSPGQGVDNEQFF.

This chain links TRBV7-2 with TRBJ2-2; no clear D gene. CDR1 is SGHTA, CDR2 FQGNSA, per germline. CDR3 length equals 17 residues. V lost 5 bases, J lost 2 bases, and 18 bases lay in between. The CDR3 coding sequence is TGTGCCAGCAGCCAACGGTGGCTCGGGTCAAACACCGGGGAGCTGTTTTTT. Translated: CASSQRWLGSNTGELFF.

The rearrangement joins TRBV3-1 (or the pseudogene TRBV3-2) to TRBJ2-5; TRBD1 might be the D (6 bases). V was pared by 0 bases and J by 2 bases, with 13 bases between. The CDR3 covers 16 residues. CDR1 is LGHDT, CDR2 YNNKEL, per germline (reference sequence). This chain's CDR3 is CASSQEARTAQETQYF. The DNA for the CDR3 is TGTGCCAGCAGCCAAGAGGCGAGGACAGCACAAGAGACCCAGTACTTC.

The chain uses TRBV7-3 and TRBJ2-1; D may be TRBD2 (6 bases). From germline, CDR1 is SGHTA and CDR2 FQGTGA. Trimming stripped 0 bases from V and 9 bases from J, with 15 bases between. CDR3 length equals 15 residues. The CDR3 here is CASSLTLTGVSEQFF. The CDR3 DNA sequence: TGTGCCAGCAGCTTAACTCTGACGGGAGTGAGTGAGCAGTTCTTC.

The rearrangement joins TRBV3-1 (or the pseudogene TRBV3-2) to TRBJ1-1, with TRBD1 matching over 8 bases. This CDR3 region has 15 residues. V was pared by 4 bases and J by 4 bases, with 8 bases of the junction left unmatched. Germline V lookup: CDR1 LGHDT, CDR2 YNNKEL (reference sequence). The CDR3 nucleotides read TGTGCCAGCAGCCCCGCTCAGGGGGCGGGCACTGAAGCTTTCTTT. Translated: CASSPAQGAGTEAFF.

The rearrangement joins TRBV6-6 to TRBJ1-1; 7 bases map to TRBD1. J lost 0 bases, V lost 5 bases, and 3 bases had no gene match. The CDR3 consists of 14 residues. From germline, CDR1 is MNHNY and CDR2 SVGAGI (reference sequence). As DNA, the CDR3 is TGTGCCAGCAGTACGGACAGGATGAACACTGAAGCTTTCTTT. It codes for CASSTDRMNTEAFF.

The J gene is TRBJ2-1, the V gene TRBV6-5; 8 nucleotides agree with TRBD1. This CDR3 has 16 residues. The J segment lost 8 bases and the V segment lost 0 bases, leaving 9 bases of the junction unmatched. In germline, CDR1 is MNHEY, CDR2 SVGAGI. The CDR3 protein is CASSYSFGQGDYEQFF. CDR3 DNA: TGTGCCAGCAGTTACTCATTCGGACAGGGTGACTATGAGCAGTTCTTC.

The chain recombines TRBV19 with TRBJ2-7, with no clear D. Trimming left V 5 bases short and J 7 bases short, with 9 bases between. The CDR3 has 11 residues. The V gene's germline CDR1 is LNHDA and CDR2 SQIVND (reference sequence). CDR3 coding DNA: TGTGCCAGTAGTTCCTCTGTGGAGCAGTACTTC. Protein product: CASSSSVEQYF. The entire variable domain, with the rest obtained from reference TRBV19 and TRBJ2-7, is as follows: DGGITQSPKYLFRKEGQNVTLSCEQNLNHDAMYWYRQDPGQGLRLIYYSQIVNDFQKGDIAEGYSVSREKKESFPLTVTSAQKNPTAFYLCASSSSVEQYFGPGTRLTVT.

The chain combines TRBV10-3 with TRBJ1-2; the match to TRBD1 covers 7 bases. Per the germline V gene, CDR1 is ENHRY and CDR2 is SYGVKD. The CDR3 has 12 residues. Trimming took 7 bases from V and 6 from J; bases not matched to a gene: 5. CDR3 DNA: TGTGCCATCATGGGAGACAGGGATGGCTACACCTTC. Translating gives CAIMGDRDGYTF.

The chain couples TRBV5-1 to TRBJ1-3; D possibly corresponds to TRBD1 (5 bases). The CDR3 has 16 residues. V was clipped by 1 base and J by 0 bases, with 11 bases between them. Looked up from germline, CDR1 is SGHRS and CDR2 is YFSETQ. DNA for the CDR3: TGCGCCAGCAGCTTGACAGGCCAGATCTCTGGAAACACCATATATTTT. This gives the protein CASSLTGQISGNTIYF.

The chain employs TRBV5-6 and TRBJ2-1; weak D call: TRBD2 (6 bases). There are 13 residues in the CDR3. Trimming pared 2 bases from V and 9 bases from J, leaving 12 bases between. Germline-derived CDR1 and CDR2 are SGHDT and YYEEEE. CDR3 in DNA: TGTGCCAGCAGCTTCGGGGGAATTGGTGAGCAGTTCTTC. Protein: CASSFGGIGEQFF.

The sample holds one count of this clone. The chain employs TRBV29-1 and TRBJ1-2, with D possibly TRBD1 on 5 matching bases. CDR3 length: 12 residues. In germline, CDR1 is SQVTM, CDR2 ANQGSEA. V was shortened by 3 bases and J by 3 bases, with 8 bases between the two germline ends. Here the CDR3 DNA reads TGCAGCGTTGAGGCAGGGTACTATGGCTACACCTTC. Its translation is CSVEAGYYGYTF.

This clone showed up just a few times. The V call is TRBV7-8, the J call TRBJ1-5, with 7 bases identical to TRBD1. Germline V gene lookup returns CDR1 SGHVS and CDR2 FQNEAQ. Unmatched junction bases numbered 8, after V lost 5 bases and J lost 7 bases. This CDR3 has 14 residues. The CDR3 loop reads CASSSATGEQPQHF. CDR3 DNA: TGTGCCAGCAGCAGCGCTACAGGGGAGCAGCCCCAGCATTTT.

This chain connects TRBV19 to TRBJ2-2; a weak D match, TRBD1 (5 bases). The germline CDR1 and CDR2 sequences are LNHDA and SQIVND (reference sequence). V lost 5 bases and J 7 bases, leaving 11 bases between the germline ends. The CDR3 extends over 13 amino acids. This CDR3 is CASSSQGRGELFF. In nucleotides, the CDR3 is TGTGCCAGTAGTTCCCAGGGTCGCGGGGAGCTGTTTTTT.

The genes are TRBV15 and TRBJ2-6, with D hard to call. The CDR3 is 18 residues long. Trimming took off 0 bases at V and 0 bases at J, with 12 bases between the two ends. Germline lookup yields CDR1 LNHNV and CDR2 YYDKDF (reference sequence). The CDR3 spells CATSRDLPGVSGANVLTF. CDR3 DNA sequence: TGTGCCACCAGCAGAGATCTCCCAGGCGTCTCTGGGGCCAACGTCCTGACTTTC.

The J gene is TRBJ1-2, the V gene TRBV12-2; whether TRBD1, the table's D call, matches the DNA was not checked. TRBV12-2 is designated a pseudogene. This CDR3 has 11 amino acids. CDR3 bases: TGTGCAAGTCGCTGGACAGGTTTTGACCCCTTC. This encodes CASRWTGFDPF.

This sequence joins TRBV7-2 and TRBJ1-6, with TRBD1 matching 8 bases. The CDR3 covers 17 residues. V lost 2 bases, J lost 2 bases, and 5 bases stayed unmatched. Germline lookup yields CDR1 SGHTA and CDR2 FQGNSA. CDR3: CASSLSTGGTYNSPLHF. The CDR3 DNA sequence: TGTGCCAGCAGCTTAAGCACAGGGGGAACCTATAATTCACCCCTCCACTTT.

The V and J genes are TRBV20-1 and TRBJ2-5; D may be TRBD1 (7 bases). V shed 3 bases and J shed 0 bases, with 11 bases lying between them. The germline CDR1 and CDR2 sequences are DFQATT and SNEGSKA (reference sequence). The CDR3 is 14 amino acids. The CDR3 bases are TGCAGTGCTAGTGGAGGGACAGACCAAGAGACCCAGTACTTC. This codes for CSASGGTDQETQYF.

The chain employs TRBV24-1 and TRBJ1-4; D may be TRBD1 (5 bases). V was pared by 7 bases and J by 11 bases, with 13 bases between. The CDR3 loop spans 12 amino acids. In germline, CDR1 is KGHDR, CDR2 SFDVKD. The CDR3 DNA follows: TGTGCCACCAGCCTTTTGGGGGGGAAACTGTTTTTT. Protein: CATSLLGGKLFF.